This entry is about one TCR beta chain. The antigen is undetermined. Collection of blood occurred at baseline, at cycle 4 day 1, and at cycle 7 day 1. From germline, CDR1 is MDHEN and CDR2 SYDVKM. The CDR3 is made up of 17 amino acids. Trimming left V 3 bases short and J 5 bases short, with 20 bases between. Sequenced by immunoSEQ multiplex PCR; TCRdb stores in-frame clones only, minus some. The sample has 50,000 to 70,000 clones, approximately 85% seen once. This sample was taken from a study of OX40 agonist ivuxolimab in advanced cancers. Study-level results: CD4+ and CD8+ blood T cells expanded clonally by week 6 at 0.1 to 3.0 mg/kg.

Specimen: CD4+ or CD8+ T cells sorted from blood, collected in a trial of the OX40 agonist ivuxolimab. This TCR was sampled from an adult with an advanced solid tumor such as melanoma, head and neck, liver or kidney cancer. The rearrangement joins TRBV28 to TRBJ2-1; D might be TRBD2 (6 bases). The CDR3 sequence: CASSFPLGGKINNEQFF. The CDR3 coding sequence is TGTGCCAGCAGTTTTCCCCTCGGGGGAAAGATAAACAATGAGCAGTTCTTC.